This paragraph reports one T cell receptor beta chain. No antigen is known for it. One end of the junction is discordant with germline, which a read error may explain. This CDR3 is 11 amino acids long. CDR1 is SNHLY and CDR2 is FYNNEI in the germline V gene. The sample originates from a study of cytomegalovirus exposure and HLA in healthy donors. Study-wide findings and caveats: In a later analysis, HLA-associated beta chains showed higher expansion and lower generation probabilities than comparable chains.

Amplification used 60 Vbeta primers and 13 Jbeta primers. The assay was immunoSEQ multiplex PCR, and TCRdb's table has in-frame clones only and misses some. The table shows over 100,000 clones, with 74% occurring only once. Each donor was healthy, and each was a bone marrow donor. The chain links TRBV2 to TRBJ1-2; maybe TRBD1 (5 bases). This receptor was identified in a male donor in good health and CMV-seronegative. Sequenced: PBMCs. The CDR3 loop is CASSLDTAFSF. Written as DNA, the CDR3 is TGTGCCAGCAGCCTGGACACTGCGTTTTCCTTC.